This T cell receptor (beta chain) was captured by sequencing in a study of regulatory T cells in long-lasting Graves disease. Stated time point: newly diagnosed GD, antithyroid drugs for less than 3 months. Isolated PBMC RNA provided the starting material for the TCR library. To make TCR beta libraries, researchers used iRepertoire HTBI primers and Arm-PCR of CDR3 regions. TCRdb called the multiplex PCR reads again in MiXCR, with one record for every CDR3 protein. The repertoire holds around 400,000 distinct CDR3 sequences, with about 10% as singletons. From germline, CDR1 is SNHLY and CDR2 FYNNEI. The CDR3 is made up of 12 amino acids. This clonotype was seen more than once but under ten times. A read error may account for a junction end that differs from germline. Separately, the same data were catalogued under a study of T cells in Graves' hyperthyroidism and ophthalmopathy.

The clonotype comes from a woman aged 18-35 years with Graves disease. The J gene is TRBJ2-2, the V gene TRBV2, with D uncertain. Specimen: peripheral blood mononuclear cells (PBMCs), collected at new diagnosis, from a patient treated with antithyroid drugs. The CDR3 protein is CASRVGTEELFF. The CDR3 DNA reads TGTGCCAGCAGGGTGGGAACCGAGGAGCTGTTTTTT.